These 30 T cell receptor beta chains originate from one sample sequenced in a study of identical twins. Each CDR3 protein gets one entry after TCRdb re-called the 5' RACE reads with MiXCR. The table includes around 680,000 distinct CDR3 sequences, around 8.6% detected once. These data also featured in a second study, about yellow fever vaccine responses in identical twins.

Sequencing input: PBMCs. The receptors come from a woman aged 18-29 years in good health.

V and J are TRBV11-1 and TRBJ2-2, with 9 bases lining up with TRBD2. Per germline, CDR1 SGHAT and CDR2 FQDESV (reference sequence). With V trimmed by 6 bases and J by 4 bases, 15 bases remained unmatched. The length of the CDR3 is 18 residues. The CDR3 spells CASSVEDGGRAGTGELFF. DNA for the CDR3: TGTGCCAGCAGTGTTGAGGACGGCGGGAGGGCCGGCACCGGGGAGCTGTTTTTT.

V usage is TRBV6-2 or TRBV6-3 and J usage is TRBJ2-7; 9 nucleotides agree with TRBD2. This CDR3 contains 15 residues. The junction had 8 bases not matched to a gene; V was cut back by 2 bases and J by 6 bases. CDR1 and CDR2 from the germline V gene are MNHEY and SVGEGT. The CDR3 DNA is TGTGCCAGCAGTTACGGCGGTAGCGGGAGTAGCGAGCAGTACTTC. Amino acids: CASSYGGSGSSEQYF.

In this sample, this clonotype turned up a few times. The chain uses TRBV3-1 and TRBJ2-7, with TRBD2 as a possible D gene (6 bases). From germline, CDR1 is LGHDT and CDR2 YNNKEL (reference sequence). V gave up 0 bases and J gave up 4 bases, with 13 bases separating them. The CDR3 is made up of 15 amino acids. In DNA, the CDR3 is TGTGCCAGCAGCCAAGAGCGGGACCGGGGGTACGAGCAGTACTTC. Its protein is CASSQERDRGYEQYF.

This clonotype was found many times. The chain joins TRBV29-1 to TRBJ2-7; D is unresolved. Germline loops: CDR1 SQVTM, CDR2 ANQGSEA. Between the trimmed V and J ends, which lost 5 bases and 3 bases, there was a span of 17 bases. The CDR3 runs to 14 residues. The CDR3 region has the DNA TGCAGCGTTAAAGGGCCAGGAAAGGTCTACGAGCAGTACTTC. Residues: CSVKGPGKVYEQYF.

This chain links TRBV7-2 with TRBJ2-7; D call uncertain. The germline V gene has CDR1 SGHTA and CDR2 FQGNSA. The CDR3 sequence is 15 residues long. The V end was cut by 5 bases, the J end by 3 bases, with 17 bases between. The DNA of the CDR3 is TGTGCCAGCAGCACAAGATCCAGGTATAGCTACGAGCAGTACTTC. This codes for CASSTRSRYSYEQYF. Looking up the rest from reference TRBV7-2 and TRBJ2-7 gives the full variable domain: GAGVSQSPSNKVTEKGKDVELRCDPISGHTALYWYRQSLGQGLEFLIYFQGNSAPDKSGLPSDRFSAERTGGSVSTLTIQRTQQEDSAVYLCASSTRSRYSYEQYFGPGTRLTVT.

The CDR3 protein is CASSFTSGGVNEQFF. CDR3 DNA sequence: TGTGCCAGCAGCTTTACTAGCGGGGGGGTCAATGAGCAGTTCTTC. The V gene is TRBV7-3, the J gene TRBJ2-1; 13 positions agree with TRBD2. Trimming cost V 3 bases and J 6 bases; bases outside gene matches: 2. The CDR3 is made up of 15 amino acids. Germline values: CDR1 SGHTA, CDR2 FQGTGA.

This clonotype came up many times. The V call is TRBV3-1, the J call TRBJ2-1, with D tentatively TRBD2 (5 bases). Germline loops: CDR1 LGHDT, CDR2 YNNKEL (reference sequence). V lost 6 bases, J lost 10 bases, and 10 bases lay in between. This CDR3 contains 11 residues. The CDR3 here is CASSLAKEQFF. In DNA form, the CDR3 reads TGTGCCAGCAGTCTAGCAAAGGAGCAGTTCTTC.

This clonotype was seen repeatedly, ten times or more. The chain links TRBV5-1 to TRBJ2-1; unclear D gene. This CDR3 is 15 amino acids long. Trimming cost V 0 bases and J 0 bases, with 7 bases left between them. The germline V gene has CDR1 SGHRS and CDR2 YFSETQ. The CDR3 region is CASSLDASSYNEQFF. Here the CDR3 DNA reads TGCGCCAGCAGCTTGGACGCAAGCTCCTACAATGAGCAGTTCTTC. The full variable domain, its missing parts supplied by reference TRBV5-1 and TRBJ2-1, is KAGVTQTPRYLIKTRGQQVTLSCSPISGHRSVSWYQQTPGQGLQFLFEYFSETQRNKGNFPGRFSGRQFSNSRSEMNVSTLELGDSALYLCASSLDASSYNEQFFGPGTRLTVL.

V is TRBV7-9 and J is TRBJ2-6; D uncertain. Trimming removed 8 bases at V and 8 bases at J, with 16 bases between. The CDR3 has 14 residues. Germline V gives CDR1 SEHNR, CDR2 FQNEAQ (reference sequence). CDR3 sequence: CASVGKGSPNVLTF. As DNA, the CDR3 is TGTGCCAGCGTGGGGAAGGGCAGTCCCAACGTCCTGACTTTC.

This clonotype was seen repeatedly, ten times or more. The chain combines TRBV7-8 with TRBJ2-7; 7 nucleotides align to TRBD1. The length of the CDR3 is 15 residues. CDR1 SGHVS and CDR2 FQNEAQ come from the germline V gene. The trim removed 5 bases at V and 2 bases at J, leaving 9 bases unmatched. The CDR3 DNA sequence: TGTGCCAGCAGCCTTAAAGGGACAGCGCCCTACGAGCAGTACTTC. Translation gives CASSLKGTAPYEQYF.

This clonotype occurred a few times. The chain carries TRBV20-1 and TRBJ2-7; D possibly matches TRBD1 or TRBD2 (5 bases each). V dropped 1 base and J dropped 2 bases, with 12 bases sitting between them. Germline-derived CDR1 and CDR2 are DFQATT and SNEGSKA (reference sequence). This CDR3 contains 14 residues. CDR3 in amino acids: CSARGTGTTYEQYF. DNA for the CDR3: TGCAGTGCTAGAGGAACCGGGACCACCTACGAGCAGTACTTC.

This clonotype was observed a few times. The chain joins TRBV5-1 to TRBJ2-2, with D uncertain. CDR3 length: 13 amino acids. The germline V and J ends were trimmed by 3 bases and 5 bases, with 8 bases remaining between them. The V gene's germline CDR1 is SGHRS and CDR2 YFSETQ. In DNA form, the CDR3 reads TGCGCCAGCAGCTCGTCCGGTACCGGGGAGCTGTTTTTT. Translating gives CASSSSGTGELFF.

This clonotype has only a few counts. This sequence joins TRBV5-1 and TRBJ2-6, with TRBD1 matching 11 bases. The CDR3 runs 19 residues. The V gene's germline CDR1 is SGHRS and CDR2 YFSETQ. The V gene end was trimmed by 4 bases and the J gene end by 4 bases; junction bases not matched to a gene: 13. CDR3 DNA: TGCGCCAGCAGCACCGGACAGGGGGCCAGGGCGTACGGGGCCAACGTCCTGACTTTC. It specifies CASSTGQGARAYGANVLTF.

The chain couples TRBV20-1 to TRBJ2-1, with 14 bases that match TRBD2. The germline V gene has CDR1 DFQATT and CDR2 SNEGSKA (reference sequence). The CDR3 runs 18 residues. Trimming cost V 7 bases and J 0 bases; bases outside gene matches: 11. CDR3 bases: TGCAGTGGCCTGACTAGCGGGAGGGCCGATTTCTCCTACAATGAGCAGTTCTTC. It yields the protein CSGLTSGRADFSYNEQFF.

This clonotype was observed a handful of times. Here the CDR3 reads CSARVPYPGNTIYF. In nucleotides, the CDR3 is TGCAGTGCTAGGGTTCCGTATCCTGGAAACACCATATATTTT. The chain joins TRBV20-1 to TRBJ1-3; D is uncertain. The CDR3 spans 14 residues. Germline assignment: CDR1 DFQATT and CDR2 SNEGSKA (reference sequence). V was cut by 3 bases and J by 2 bases, with 11 bases left in between.

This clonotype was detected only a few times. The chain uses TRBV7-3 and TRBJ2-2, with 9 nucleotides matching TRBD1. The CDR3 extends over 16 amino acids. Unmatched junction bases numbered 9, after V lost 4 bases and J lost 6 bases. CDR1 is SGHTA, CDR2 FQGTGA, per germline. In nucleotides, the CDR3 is TGTGCCAGCAGCTCTTTTCCGGGACAGGGTTCCGGGGAGCTGTTTTTT. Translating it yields CASSSFPGQGSGELFF.

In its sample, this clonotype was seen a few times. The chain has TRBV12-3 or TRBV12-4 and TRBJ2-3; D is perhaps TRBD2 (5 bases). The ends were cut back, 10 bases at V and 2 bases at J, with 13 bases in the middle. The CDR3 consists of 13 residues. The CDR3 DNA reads TGTGCCACAGAAGCAGCGGTCACAGATACGCAGTATTTT. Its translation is CATEAAVTDTQYF.

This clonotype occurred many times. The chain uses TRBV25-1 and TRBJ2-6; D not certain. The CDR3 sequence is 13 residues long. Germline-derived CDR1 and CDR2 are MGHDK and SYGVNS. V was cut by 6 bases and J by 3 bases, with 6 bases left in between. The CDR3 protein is CASRESGANVLTF. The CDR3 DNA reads TGTGCCAGCAGGGAGAGTGGGGCCAACGTCCTGACTTTC.

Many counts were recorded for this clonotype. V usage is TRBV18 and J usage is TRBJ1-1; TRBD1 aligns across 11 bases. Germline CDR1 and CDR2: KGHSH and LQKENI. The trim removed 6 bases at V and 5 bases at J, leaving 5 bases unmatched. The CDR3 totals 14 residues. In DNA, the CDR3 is TGTGCCAGCTCCCTCGGACAGGGGGCGACTGAAGCTTTCTTT. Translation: CASSLGQGATEAFF.

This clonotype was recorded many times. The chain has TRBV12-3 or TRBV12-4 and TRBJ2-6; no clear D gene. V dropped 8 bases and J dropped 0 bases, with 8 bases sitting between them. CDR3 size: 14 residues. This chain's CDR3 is CASDRNSGANVLTF. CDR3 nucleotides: TGTGCCAGCGATAGGAACTCTGGGGCCAACGTCCTGACTTTC.

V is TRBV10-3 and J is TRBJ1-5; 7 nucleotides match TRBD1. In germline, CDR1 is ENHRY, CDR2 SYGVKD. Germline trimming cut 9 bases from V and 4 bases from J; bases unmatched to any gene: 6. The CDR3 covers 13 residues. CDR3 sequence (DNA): TGTGCCATAACCCGGGACAGAAATCAGCCCCAGCATTTT. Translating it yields CAITRDRNQPQHF.

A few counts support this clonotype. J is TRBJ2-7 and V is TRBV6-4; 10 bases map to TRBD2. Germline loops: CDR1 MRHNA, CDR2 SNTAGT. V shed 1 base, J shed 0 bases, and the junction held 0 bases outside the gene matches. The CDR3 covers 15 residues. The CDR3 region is CASSDWTSGSYEQYF. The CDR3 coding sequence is TGTGCCAGCAGTGACTGGACTAGCGGCTCCTACGAGCAGTACTTC.

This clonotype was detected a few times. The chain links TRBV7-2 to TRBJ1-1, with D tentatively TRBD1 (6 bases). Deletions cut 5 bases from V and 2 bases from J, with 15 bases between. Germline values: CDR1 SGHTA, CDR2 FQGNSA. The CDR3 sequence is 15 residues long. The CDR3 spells CASSPPPGGNTEAFF. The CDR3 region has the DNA TGTGCCAGCAGCCCCCCGCCCGGGGGCAACACTGAAGCTTTCTTT. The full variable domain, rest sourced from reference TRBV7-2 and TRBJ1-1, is GAGVSQSPSNKVTEKGKDVELRCDPISGHTALYWYRQSLGQGLEFLIYFQGNSAPDKSGLPSDRFSAERTGGSVSTLTIQRTQQEDSAVYLCASSPPPGGNTEAFFGQGTRLTVV.

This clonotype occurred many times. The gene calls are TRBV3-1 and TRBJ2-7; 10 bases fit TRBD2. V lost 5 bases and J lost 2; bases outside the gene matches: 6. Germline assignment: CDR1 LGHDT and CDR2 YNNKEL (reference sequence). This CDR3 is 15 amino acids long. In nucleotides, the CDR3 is TGTGCCAGCAGCATTAGCGGGGGGCGAACCTACGAGCAGTACTTC. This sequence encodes CASSISGGRTYEQYF.

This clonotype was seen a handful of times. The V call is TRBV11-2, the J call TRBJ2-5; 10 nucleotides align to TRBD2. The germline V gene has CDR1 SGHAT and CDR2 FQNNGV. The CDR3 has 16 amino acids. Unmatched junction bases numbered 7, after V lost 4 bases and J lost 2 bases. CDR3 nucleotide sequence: TGTGCCAGCAGCTCGCGGACTAGCGGCATTCAAGAGACCCAGTACTTC. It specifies CASSSRTSGIQETQYF.

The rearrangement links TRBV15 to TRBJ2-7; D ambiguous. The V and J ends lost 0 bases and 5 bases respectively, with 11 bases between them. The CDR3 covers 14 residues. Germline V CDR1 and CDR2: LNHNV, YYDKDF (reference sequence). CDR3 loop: CATSREPFQDEQYF. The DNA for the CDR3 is TGTGCCACCAGCAGAGAACCTTTTCAGGACGAGCAGTACTTC.

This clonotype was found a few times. The CDR3 DNA reads as TGCAGTGCTAGCGGTAACTCTAACACCGGGGAGCTGTTTTTT. Its protein product is CSASGNSNTGELFF. The V and J genes are TRBV20-1 and TRBJ2-2; D remains unclear. Trimming stripped 3 bases from V and 2 bases from J, with 10 bases between. Germline loops: CDR1 DFQATT, CDR2 SNEGSKA (reference sequence). The CDR3 is made up of 14 amino acids.

The DNA for the CDR3 is TGCAGCGTTGAAAAGGTGGAGGGGACAGGGAACGAGCAGTTCTTC. This codes for CSVEKVEGTGNEQFF. The chain has TRBV29-1 and TRBJ2-1; 9 bases fit TRBD1. Germline V CDR1 and CDR2: SQVTM, ANQGSEA. This CDR3 has 15 residues. V lost 2 bases, J lost 10 bases, and 12 bases stayed unmatched.

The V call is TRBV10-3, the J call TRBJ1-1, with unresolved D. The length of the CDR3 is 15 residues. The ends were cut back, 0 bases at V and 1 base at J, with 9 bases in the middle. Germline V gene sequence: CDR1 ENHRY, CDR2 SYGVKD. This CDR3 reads CAISESGIENTEAFF. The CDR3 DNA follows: TGTGCCATCAGTGAGTCGGGGATAGAGAACACTGAAGCTTTCTTT.

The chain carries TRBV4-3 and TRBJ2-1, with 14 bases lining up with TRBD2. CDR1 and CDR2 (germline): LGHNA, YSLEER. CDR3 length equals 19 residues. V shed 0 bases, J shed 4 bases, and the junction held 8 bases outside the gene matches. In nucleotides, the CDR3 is TGCGCCAGCAGCCAAGATAGGCTGACTAGCGGGAGGGATTACAATGAGCAGTTCTTC. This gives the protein CASSQDRLTSGRDYNEQFF.